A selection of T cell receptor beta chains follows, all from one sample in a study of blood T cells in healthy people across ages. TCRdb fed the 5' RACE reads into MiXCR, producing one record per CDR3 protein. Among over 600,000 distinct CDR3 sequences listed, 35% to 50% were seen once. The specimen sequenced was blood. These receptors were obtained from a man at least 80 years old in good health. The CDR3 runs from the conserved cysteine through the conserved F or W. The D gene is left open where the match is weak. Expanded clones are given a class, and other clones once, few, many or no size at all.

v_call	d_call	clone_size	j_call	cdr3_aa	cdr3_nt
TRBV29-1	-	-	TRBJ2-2	CSVRDVSTGELFF	TGCAGCGTTCGGGACGTATCCACCGGGGAGCTGTTTTTT
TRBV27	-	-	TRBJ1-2	CASKRDGNYGYTF	TGTGCCAGCAAACGGGACGGGAACTATGGCTACACCTTC
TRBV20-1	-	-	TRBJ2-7	CSARDQWGGVPYEQYF	TGCAGTGCTAGAGATCAATGGGGCGGGGTTCCCTACGAGCAGTACTTC
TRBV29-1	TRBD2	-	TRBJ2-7	CSVEGEAGGSYNEQYF	TGCAGCGTTGAAGGGGAAGCGGGAGGCTCCTACAATGAGCAGTACTTC
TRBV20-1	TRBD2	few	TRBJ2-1	CSTIAGELSYNEQFF	TGCAGTACAATAGCGGGAGAACTCTCCTACAATGAGCAGTTCTTC
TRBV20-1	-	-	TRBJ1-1	CSAQRAGDTNTEAFF	TGCAGTGCTCAGCGGGCGGGGGACACGAACACTGAAGCTTTCTTT
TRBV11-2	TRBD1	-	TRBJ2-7	CASSFGTGTTYEQYF	TGTGCCAGCAGCTTCGGGACAGGGACTACCTACGAGCAGTACTTC
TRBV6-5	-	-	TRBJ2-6	CASSYLRGSGANVLTF	TGTGCCAGCAGTTACCTCCGGGGATCTGGGGCCAACGTCCTGACTTTC
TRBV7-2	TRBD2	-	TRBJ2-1	CASSSTSGPGDERFF	TGTGCCAGCAGCTCGACTAGCGGGCCGGGGGATGAGCGGTTCTTC
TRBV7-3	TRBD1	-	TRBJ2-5	CASSLTSSPGTGGTGETQYF	TGTGCCAGCAGCTTAACGTCAAGTCCGGGAACAGGGGGTACGGGAGAGACCCAGTACTTC
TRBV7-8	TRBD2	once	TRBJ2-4	CASSPSGGNIQYF	TGTGCCAGCAGTCCCTCGGGAGGTAACATTCAGTACTTC
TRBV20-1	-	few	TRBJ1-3	CSARDYSNSGNTIYF	TGCAGTGCTAGAGATTATAGTAACTCTGGAAACACCATATATTTT
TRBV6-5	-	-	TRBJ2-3	CASSGLLTTDTQYF	TGTGCCAGCAGTGGACTCTTGACTACAGATACGCAGTATTTT
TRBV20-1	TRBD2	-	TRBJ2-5	CSARAAGGPVETQYF	TGCAGTGCTAGAGCGGCGGGAGGGCCCGTCGAGACCCAGTACTTC
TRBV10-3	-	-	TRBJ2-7	CAISDGKGSYEQYF	TGTGCCATCAGTGACGGCAAGGGCTCCTACGAGCAGTACTTC
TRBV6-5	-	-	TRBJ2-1	CASSSRTVWDEQFF	TGTGCCAGCAGCTCCCGGACCGTTTGGGATGAGCAGTTCTTC
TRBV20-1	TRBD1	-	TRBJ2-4	CSAPRTGVAKNIQYF	TGCAGTGCTCCCAGGACAGGTGTAGCCAAAAACATTCAGTACTTC
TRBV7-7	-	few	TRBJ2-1	CASSLAGWTESYNEQFF	TGTGCTAGCAGCTTAGCCGGCTGGACCGAATCCTACAATGAGCAGTTCTTC
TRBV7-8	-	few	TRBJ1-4	CASSAEGQLYEKLFF	TGTGCCAGCAGCGCAGAGGGGCAGTTATATGAAAAACTGTTTTTT
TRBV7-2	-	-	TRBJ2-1	CASSLAIIAINEQFF	TGTGCCAGCAGCTTAGCGATCATAGCTATCAATGAGCAGTTCTTC
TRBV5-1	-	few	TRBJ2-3	CASSLGRAHLTSTDTQYF	TGCGCCAGCAGCTTGGGGCGGGCCCACCTCACTAGCACAGATACGCAGTATTTT
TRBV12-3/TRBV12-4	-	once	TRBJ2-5	CASSKLGGIYEQHF	TGTGCCAGCAGTAAGCTTGGGGGCATCTACGAGCAGCACTTC
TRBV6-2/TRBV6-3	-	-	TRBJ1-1	CANNPDWNTEAFF	TGTGCCAACAACCCCGACTGGAACACTGAAGCTTTCTTT
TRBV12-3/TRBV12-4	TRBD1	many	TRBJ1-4	CASRSTGGNEKLFF	TGTGCCAGCAGATCCACAGGGGGAAATGAAAAACTGTTTTTT